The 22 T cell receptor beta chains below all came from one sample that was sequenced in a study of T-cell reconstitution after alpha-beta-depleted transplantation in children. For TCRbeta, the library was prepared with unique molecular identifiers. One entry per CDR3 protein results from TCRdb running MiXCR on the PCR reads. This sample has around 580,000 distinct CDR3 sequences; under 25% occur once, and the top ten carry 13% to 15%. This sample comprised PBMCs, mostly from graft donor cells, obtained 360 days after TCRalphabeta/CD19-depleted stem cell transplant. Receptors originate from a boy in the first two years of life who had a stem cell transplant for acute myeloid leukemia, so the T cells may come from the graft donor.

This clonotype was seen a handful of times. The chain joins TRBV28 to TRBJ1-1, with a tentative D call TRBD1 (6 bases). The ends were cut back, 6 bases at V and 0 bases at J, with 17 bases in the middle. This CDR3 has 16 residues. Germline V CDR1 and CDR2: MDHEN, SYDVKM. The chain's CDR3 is CASRQGTFFMNTEAFF. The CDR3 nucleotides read TGTGCCAGCAGACAGGGTACCTTCTTCATGAACACTGAAGCTTTCTTT. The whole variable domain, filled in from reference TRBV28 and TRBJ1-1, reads DVKVTQSSRYLVKRTGEKVFLECVQDMDHENMFWYRQDPGLGLRLIYFSYDVKMKEKGDIPEGYSVSREKKERFSLILESASTNQTSMYLCASRQGTFFMNTEAFFGQGTRLTVV.

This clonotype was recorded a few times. The CDR3 nucleotides are TGTGCCAGCTCACCACGGAGTTCAAGTGGCAATCAGCCCCAGCATTTT. Translation gives CASSPRSSSGNQPQHF. This chain uses TRBV18 with TRBJ1-5; D is uncertain. V was cut by 1 base and J by 2 bases, with 12 bases left in between. CDR3 size: 16 residues. Germline loops: CDR1 KGHSH, CDR2 LQKENI.

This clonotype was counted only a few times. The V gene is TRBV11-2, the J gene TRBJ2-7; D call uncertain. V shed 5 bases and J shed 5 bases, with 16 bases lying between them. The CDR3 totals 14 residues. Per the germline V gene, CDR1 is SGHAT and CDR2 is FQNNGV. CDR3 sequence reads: CASSPGRAWNEQYV. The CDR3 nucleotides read TGTGCCAGCAGCCCTGGTAGGGCCTGGAACGAGCAGTACGTC.

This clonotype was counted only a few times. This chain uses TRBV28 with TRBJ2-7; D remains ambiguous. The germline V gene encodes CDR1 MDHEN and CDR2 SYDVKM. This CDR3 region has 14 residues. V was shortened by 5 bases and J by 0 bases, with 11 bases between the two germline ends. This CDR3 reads CASSLTLNSYEQYV. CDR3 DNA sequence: TGTGCCAGCAGTCTTACACTGAACTCCTACGAGCAGTACGTC.

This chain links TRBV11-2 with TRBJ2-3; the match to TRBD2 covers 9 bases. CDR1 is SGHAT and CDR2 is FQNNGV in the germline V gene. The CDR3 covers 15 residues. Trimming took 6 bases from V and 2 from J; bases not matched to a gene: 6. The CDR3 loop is CASSMRGGATDTQYF. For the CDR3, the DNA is TGTGCCAGCAGTATGCGGGGGGGTGCCACAGATACGCAGTATTTT.

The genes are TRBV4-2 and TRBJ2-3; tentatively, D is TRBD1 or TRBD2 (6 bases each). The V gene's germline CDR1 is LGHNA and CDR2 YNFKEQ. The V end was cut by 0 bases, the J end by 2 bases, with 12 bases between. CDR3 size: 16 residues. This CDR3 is CASSQDGGPSTDTQYF. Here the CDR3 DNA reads TGTGCCAGCAGCCAAGACGGGGGCCCCTCCACAGATACGCAGTATTTT.

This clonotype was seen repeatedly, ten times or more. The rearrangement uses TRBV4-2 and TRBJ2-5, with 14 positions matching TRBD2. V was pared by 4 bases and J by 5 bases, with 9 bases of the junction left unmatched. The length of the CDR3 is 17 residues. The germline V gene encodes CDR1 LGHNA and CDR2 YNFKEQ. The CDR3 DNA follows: TGTGCCAGCAGCCTCCGACTAGCGGGGGGGCCGAAGGAGACCCAGTACTTC. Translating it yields CASSLRLAGGPKETQYF.

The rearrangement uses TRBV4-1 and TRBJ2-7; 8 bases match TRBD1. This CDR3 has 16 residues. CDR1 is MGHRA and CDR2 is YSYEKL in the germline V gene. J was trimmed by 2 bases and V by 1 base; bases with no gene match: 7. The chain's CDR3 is CASSQVVTGATYEQYV. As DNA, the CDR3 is TGCGCCAGCAGCCAAGTTGTGACAGGGGCTACCTACGAGCAGTACGTC.

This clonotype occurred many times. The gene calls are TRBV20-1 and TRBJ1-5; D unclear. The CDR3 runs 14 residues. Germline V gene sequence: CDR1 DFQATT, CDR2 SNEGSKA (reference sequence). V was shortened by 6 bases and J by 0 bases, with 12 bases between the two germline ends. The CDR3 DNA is TGCAGTGCCGAGAACTTAGATAGCAATCAGCCCCAGCATTTT. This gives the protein CSAENLDSNQPQHF.

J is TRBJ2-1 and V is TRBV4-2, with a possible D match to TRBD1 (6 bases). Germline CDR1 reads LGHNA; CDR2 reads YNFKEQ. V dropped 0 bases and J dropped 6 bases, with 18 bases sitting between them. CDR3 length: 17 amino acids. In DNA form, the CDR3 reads TGTGCCAGCAGCCAAGAGATCAGGGGACCCCCCGTCAATGAGCAGTTCTTC. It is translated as CASSQEIRGPPVNEQFF.

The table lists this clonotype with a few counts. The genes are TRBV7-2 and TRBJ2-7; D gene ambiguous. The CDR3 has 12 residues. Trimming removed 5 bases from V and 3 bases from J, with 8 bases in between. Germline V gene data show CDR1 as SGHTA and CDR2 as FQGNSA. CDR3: CASSPLVYEQYF. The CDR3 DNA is TGTGCCAGCAGCCCTCTTGTCTACGAGCAGTACTTC.

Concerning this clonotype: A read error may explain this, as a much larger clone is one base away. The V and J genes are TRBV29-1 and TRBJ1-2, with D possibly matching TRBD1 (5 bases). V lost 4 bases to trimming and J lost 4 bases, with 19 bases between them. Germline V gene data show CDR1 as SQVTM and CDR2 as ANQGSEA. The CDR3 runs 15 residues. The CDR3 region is CSVGGSTALSYGYTF. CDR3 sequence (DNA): TGCAGCGTTGGGGGGTCGACAGCGCTTAGCTATGGCTACACCTTC.

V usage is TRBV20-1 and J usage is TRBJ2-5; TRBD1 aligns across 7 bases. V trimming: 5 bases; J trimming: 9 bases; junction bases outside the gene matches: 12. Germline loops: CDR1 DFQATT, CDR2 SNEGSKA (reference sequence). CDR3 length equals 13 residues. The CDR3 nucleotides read TGCAGTGCTGGTCAGACAGGGCGAGGGGCCCAGTACTTC. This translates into CSAGQTGRGAQYF.

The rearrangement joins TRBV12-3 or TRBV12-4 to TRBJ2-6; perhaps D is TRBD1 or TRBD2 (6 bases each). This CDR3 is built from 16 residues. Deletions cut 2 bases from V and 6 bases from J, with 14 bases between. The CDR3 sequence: CASSLRSGAEANVLTF. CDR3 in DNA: TGTGCCAGCAGTTTAAGGTCGGGGGCCGAGGCCAACGTCCTGACTTTC.

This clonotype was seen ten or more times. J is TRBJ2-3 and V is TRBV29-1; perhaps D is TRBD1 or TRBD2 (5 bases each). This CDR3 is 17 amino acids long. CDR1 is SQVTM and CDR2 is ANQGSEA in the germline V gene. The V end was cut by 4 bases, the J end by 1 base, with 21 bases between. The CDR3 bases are TGCAGCGTTGGTCTAGGGCTGGACCGGGGACGCACAGATACGCAGTATTTT. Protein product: CSVGLGLDRGRTDTQYF.

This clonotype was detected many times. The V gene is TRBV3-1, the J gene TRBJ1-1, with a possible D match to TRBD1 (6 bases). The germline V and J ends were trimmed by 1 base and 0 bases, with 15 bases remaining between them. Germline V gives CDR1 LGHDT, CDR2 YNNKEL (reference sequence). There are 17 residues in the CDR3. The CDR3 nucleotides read TGTGCCAGCAGCCAAGGGGCAAGGACAGCCTTGAACACTGAAGCTTTCTTT. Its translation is CASSQGARTALNTEAFF. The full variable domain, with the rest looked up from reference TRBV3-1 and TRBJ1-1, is DTAVSQTPKYLVTQMGNDKSIKCEQNLGHDTMYWYKQDSKKFLKIMFSYNNKELIINETVPNRFSPKSPDKAHLNLHINSLELGDSAVYFCASSQGARTALNTEAFFGQGTRLTVV.

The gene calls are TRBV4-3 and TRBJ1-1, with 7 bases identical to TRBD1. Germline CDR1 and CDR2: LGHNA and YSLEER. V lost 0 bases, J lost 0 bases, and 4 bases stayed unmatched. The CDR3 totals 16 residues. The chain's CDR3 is CASSQEEGALNTEAFF. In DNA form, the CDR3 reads TGCGCCAGCAGCCAAGAAGAGGGGGCGCTGAACACTGAAGCTTTCTTT.

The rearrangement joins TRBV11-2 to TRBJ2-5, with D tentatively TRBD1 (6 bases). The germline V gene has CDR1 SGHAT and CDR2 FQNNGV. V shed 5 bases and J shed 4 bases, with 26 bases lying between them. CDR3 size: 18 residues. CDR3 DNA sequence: TGTGCCAGCAGCCAAACAACCGGACACAGGGTTCAAGGAGAGACCCAGTACTTC. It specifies CASSQTTGHRVQGETQYF.

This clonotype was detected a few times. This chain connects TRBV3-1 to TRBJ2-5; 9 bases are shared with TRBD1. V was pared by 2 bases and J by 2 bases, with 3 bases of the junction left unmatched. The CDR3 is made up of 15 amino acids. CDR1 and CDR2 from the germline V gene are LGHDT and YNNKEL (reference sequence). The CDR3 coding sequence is TGTGCCAGCAGCCAACTAGGACAGGGGCAAGAGACCCAGTACTTC. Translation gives CASSQLGQGQETQYF.

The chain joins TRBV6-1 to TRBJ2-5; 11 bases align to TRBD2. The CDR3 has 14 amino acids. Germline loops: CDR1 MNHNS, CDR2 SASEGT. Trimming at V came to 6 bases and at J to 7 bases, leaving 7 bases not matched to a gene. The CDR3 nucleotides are TGTGCCAGCAGCGCCCTTAGCGGGGGGGCGACCCAGTACTTC. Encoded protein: CASSALSGGATQYF.

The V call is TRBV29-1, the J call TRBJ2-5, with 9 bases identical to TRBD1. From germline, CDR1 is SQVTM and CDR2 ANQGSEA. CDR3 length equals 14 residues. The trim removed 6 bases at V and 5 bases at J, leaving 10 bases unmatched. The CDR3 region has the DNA TGCAGCGTCTCCGGGACAGGGTCGGGGGAGACCCAGTACTTC. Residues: CSVSGTGSGETQYF.

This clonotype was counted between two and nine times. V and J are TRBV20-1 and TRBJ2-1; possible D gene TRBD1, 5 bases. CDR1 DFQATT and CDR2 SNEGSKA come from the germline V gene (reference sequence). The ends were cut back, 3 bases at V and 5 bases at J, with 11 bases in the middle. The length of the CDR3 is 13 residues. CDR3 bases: TGCAGTGCTAGTGAAGACAGCCACAATGAGCAGTTCTTC. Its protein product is CSASEDSHNEQFF.